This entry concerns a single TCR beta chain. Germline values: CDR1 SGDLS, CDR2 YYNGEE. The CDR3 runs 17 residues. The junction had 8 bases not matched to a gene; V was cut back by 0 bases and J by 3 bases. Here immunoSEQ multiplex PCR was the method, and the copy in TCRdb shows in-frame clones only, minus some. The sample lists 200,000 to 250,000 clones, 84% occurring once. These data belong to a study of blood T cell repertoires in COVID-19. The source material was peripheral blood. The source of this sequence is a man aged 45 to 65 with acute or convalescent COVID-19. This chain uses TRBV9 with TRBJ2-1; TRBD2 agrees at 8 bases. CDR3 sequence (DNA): TGTGCCAGCAGCGTAGGATCGGGGGGGAGTGTCTACAATGAGCAGTTCTTC. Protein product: CASSVGSGGSVYNEQFF.